These 12 T cell receptor beta chains originate from one sample sequenced in a study of CD8 T cells in Susac syndrome. The authors reverse transcribed about 0.45 to 1 ug RNA with random hexamers. TCRdb used MiXCR to reprocess the immunoSEQ multiplex PCR reads, holding one entry per CDR3 protein. The sample has about 180,000 distinct CDR3 sequences, roughly 92% seen once; the top ten hold 0.1% to 0.13%. The material sequenced was CD4+ T cells from PBMCs. These receptor sequences come from a human donor with Susac syndrome.

The V and J genes are TRBV20-1 and TRBJ2-7; possible D gene TRBD2, 6 bases. V lost 6 bases, J lost 2 bases, and 20 bases lay in between. The CDR3 has 15 amino acids. Germline CDR1 reads DFQATT; CDR2 reads SNEGSKA (reference sequence). The CDR3 here is CSALTTSKPAYEQYF. DNA of the CDR3: TGCAGTGCCCTAACTACTAGCAAACCCGCCTACGAGCAGTACTTC.

The chain has TRBV6-6 and TRBJ1-1, with 12 bases matching TRBD1. Germline V gene sequence: CDR1 MNHNY, CDR2 SVGAGI (reference sequence). The CDR3 sequence is 14 residues long. J gave up 8 bases and V 6 bases, and 7 bases lay outside the gene matches. CDR3 residues: CASSRGQGASEAFF. DNA for the CDR3: TGTGCCAGCAGCCGGGGACAGGGGGCTTCCGAAGCTTTCTTT.

J is TRBJ2-5 and V is TRBV6-1, with 8 bases matching TRBD2. Germline CDR1 and CDR2: MNHNS and SASEGT. The CDR3 contains 17 residues. V trimming: 8 bases; J trimming: 5 bases; junction bases outside the gene matches: 19. The CDR3 bases are TGTGCCAGCTCGAAACAACTCCCGGGACTAGGGGGGGAGACCCAGTACTTC. Encoded protein: CASSKQLPGLGGETQYF.

The chain employs TRBV7-2 and TRBJ1-2; D not resolved. V was trimmed by 8 bases and J by 5 bases, leaving 24 bases between them. The germline V gene has CDR1 SGHTA and CDR2 FQGNSA. The CDR3 contains 16 residues. The CDR3: CASVPQLGTLQYGYTF. Written as DNA, the CDR3 is TGTGCCAGCGTACCCCAGTTGGGCACGCTACAGTATGGCTACACCTTC.

The genes are TRBV6-2 or TRBV6-3 and TRBJ1-2; D is unresolved. Germline V lookup: CDR1 MNHEY, CDR2 SVGEGT. This CDR3 has 15 amino acids. The V end lost 7 bases, the J end lost 3 bases, and 18 bases lay between the germline ends. Here the CDR3 reads CASTDSDSRYYGYTF. The CDR3 DNA is TGTGCCAGCACCGATTCGGACTCCCGATACTATGGCTACACCTTC.

The chain couples TRBV6-5 to TRBJ2-7; weak D call: TRBD1 (6 bases). V lost 2 bases, J lost 1 base, and 12 bases lay in between. The CDR3 runs to 15 residues. The germline V gene encodes CDR1 MNHEY and CDR2 SVGAGI. The CDR3 loop is CASSYAGEDSYEQYF. Here the CDR3 DNA reads TGTGCCAGCAGTTACGCAGGGGAAGATTCCTACGAGCAGTACTTC.

This chain joins TRBV5-1 and TRBJ2-7; maybe TRBD2 (5 bases). Germline V gene lookup returns CDR1 SGHRS and CDR2 YFSETQ. V was cut by 0 bases and J by 0 bases, with 13 bases left in between. The CDR3 runs to 16 residues. The CDR3 sequence is CASSLAFGVGSYEQYF. CDR3 DNA: TGCGCCAGCAGCTTGGCCTTCGGGGTCGGCTCCTACGAGCAGTACTTC.

J is TRBJ2-7 and V is TRBV21-1; TRBD1, the table's D call, lacks a check against the DNA. TRBV21-1 is described as a pseudogene. The CDR3 is made up of 14 amino acids. Written as DNA, the CDR3 is TGTGCCAGCAGCAGCAAGGGACAGGCCCACGAGCAGTACTTC. Its translation: CASSSKGQAHEQYF.

V usage is TRBV20-1 and J usage is TRBJ2-5, with D hard to call. Between the trimmed V and J ends, which lost 1 base and 4 bases, there was a span of 16 bases. The CDR3 totals 15 residues. In germline, CDR1 is DFQATT, CDR2 SNEGSKA (reference sequence). The CDR3 spells CSARGQKGIRETQYF. The CDR3 DNA sequence: TGCAGTGCTAGAGGCCAGAAAGGGATTCGAGAGACCCAGTACTTC.

The chain joins TRBV5-4 to TRBJ2-3; 13 bases fit TRBD2. This CDR3 region has 17 residues. V shed 4 bases, J shed 2 bases, and the junction held 7 bases outside the gene matches. In germline, CDR1 is SGHNT, CDR2 YYREEE (reference sequence). CDR3 DNA sequence: TGTGCCAGCAGCGGTCTACTAGCGGGGGGGGCCACAGATACGCAGTATTTT. Translating gives CASSGLLAGGATDTQYF.

The table lists this clonotype with a count of one. The chain employs TRBV29-1 and TRBJ1-2; unclear D gene. Germline V CDR1 and CDR2: SQVTM, ANQGSEA. Trimming took 6 bases from V and 2 from J, leaving 7 bases between them. This CDR3 is 11 amino acids long. This CDR3 reads CSVYLNYGYTF. In DNA, the CDR3 is TGCAGCGTATACCTAAACTATGGCTACACCTTC.

V usage is TRBV29-1 and J usage is TRBJ2-5, with D unclear. CDR1 and CDR2 (germline): SQVTM, ANQGSEA. The CDR3 is made up of 10 amino acids. Between the trimmed V and J ends, which lost 8 bases and 4 bases, there was a span of 8 bases. The CDR3 bases are TGCAGCCTGGGGATAGAGACCCAGTACTTC. Translating it yields CSLGIETQYF.